The sample holds a few counts of the clone carrying this T cell receptor (beta chain). Its antigen is not identified. Germline V gene lookup returns CDR1 SGHNT and CDR2 YYREEE (reference sequence). V lost 2 bases to trimming and J lost 4 bases; unmatched junction nucleotides: 6. The CDR3 spans 15 residues. The record originates from a study of beta chain features in type 1 diabetes. Study-level results: Researchers reported that naive, central memory and Treg TCRB repertoires appeared more similar in patients than in healthy donors. All four CD4+ subsets from Type 1 diabetes patients carried moderately but significantly shorter TCRB CDR3s.

The whole isolated RNA underwent reverse transcription, so sequencing captured expressed TCRB transcripts. The data were produced by immunoSEQ multiplex PCR, yet TCRdb's version contains in-frame clones alone and is incomplete. The profile shows fewer than 400,000 clones, around 7.6% of them singletons. This receptor was taken from a woman aged 18-29 years in good health. This chain uses TRBV5-4 with TRBJ2-4; 7 nucleotides align to TRBD1. The material sequenced was central memory CD4+ T cells from blood. The CDR3 nucleotides are TGTGCCAGCAGCTTATCGACAGGGTCGAAAAACATTCAGTACTTC. Residues: CASSLSTGSKNIQYF.